The 15 T cell receptor beta chains reported below all come from one sample, sequenced in a study of spatial heterogeneity in lung cancer. TCRdb re-derived calls from the 5' RACE reads in MiXCR, one entry per CDR3 protein. This sample has thousands of distinct CDR3 sequences, with around 16% found just once. Time point defined: sample taken at primary tumor resection. Tumor, nontumor lung or frozen PBMC supplied whole RNA that was sequenced unsorted. The source material was normal lung tissue next to the tumor, sampled at surgery. The source of these receptors is a male donor with early-stage non-small cell lung cancer.

This clonotype came up many times. The J gene is TRBJ2-7, the V gene TRBV18; weak D call: TRBD1 (5 bases). Trimming left V 1 base short and J 5 bases short, with 15 bases between. The CDR3 length is 15 residues. Germline CDR1 KGHSH, CDR2 LQKENI. Here the CDR3 DNA reads TGTGCCAGCTCACCACGGGGCGCTAGTGAGGACGAGCAGTACGTC. Translated: CASSPRGASEDEQYV.

This clonotype rates as medium-sized. This chain links TRBV18 with TRBJ2-7; perhaps D is TRBD1 or TRBD2 (5 bases each). With 3 bases removed from V and 5 bases from J, the gap between germline ends came to 14 bases. Germline CDR1 is KGHSH and CDR2 is LQKENI. CDR3 length equals 14 residues. In DNA form, the CDR3 reads TGTGCCAGCTCACCCGGGACGGCAAGCCACGAGCAGTACTTC. The encoded protein is CASSPGTASHEQYF.

In this sample, this clonotype is medium-sized. The chain couples TRBV5-6 to TRBJ2-7, with a weak D call TRBD2 (5 bases). Germline CDR1 reads SGHDT; CDR2 reads YYEEEE. The ends were cut back, 0 bases at V and 0 bases at J, with 7 bases in the middle. The CDR3 length is 14 residues. The CDR3 is CASSLAGSSYEQYV. The CDR3 DNA follows: TGTGCCAGCAGCTTGGCGGGGAGCTCCTACGAGCAGTACGTC.

This clonotype was seen repeatedly, ten times or more. The rearrangement uses TRBV6-1 and TRBJ1-5, with 9 bases lining up with TRBD1. V was clipped by 2 bases and J by 9 bases; unmatched bases: 11. CDR3 length: 16 amino acids. Germline V gene lookup returns CDR1 MNHNS and CDR2 SASEGT. CDR3 loop: CASSEPWGQGLRPQHF. In nucleotides, the CDR3 is TGTGCCAGCAGTGAACCCTGGGGACAGGGATTGCGGCCCCAGCATTTT.

As to this clonotype: The junction and the germline gene differ at one end; a read error may be behind it. The rearrangement links TRBV5-1 to TRBJ2-2, with a weak D call TRBD1 (6 bases). This CDR3 contains 15 residues. Per germline, CDR1 SGHRS and CDR2 YFSETQ. The CDR3 DNA reads TGCGCCAGCAGCGCCCGCGGACAGAACACCGAGGAGCTGTTTTTT. This sequence encodes CASSARGQNTEELFF.

This clonotype was recorded at least ten times. V gene TRBV20-1 combines with J gene TRBJ1-2; D is ambiguous. The germline V and J ends were trimmed by 7 bases and 8 bases, with 17 bases remaining between them. This CDR3 is built from 12 residues. The germline V gene has CDR1 DFQATT and CDR2 SNEGSKA (reference sequence). CDR3 region: CSVSRAGRGYTF. The CDR3 coding sequence is TGCAGTGTCAGCCGCGCGGGTCGGGGCTACACCTTC.

This clonotype is medium-sized within its sample. V and J are TRBV7-2 and TRBJ1-2; D remains unclear. The V end lost 5 bases, the J end lost 4 bases, and 17 bases lay between the germline ends. Germline CDR1 SGHTA, CDR2 FQGNSA. This CDR3 region has 15 residues. The CDR3 here is CASSQSRAPAYGYTF. The CDR3 bases are TGTGCCAGCAGCCAATCCCGGGCCCCGGCCTATGGCTACACCTTC. Combining the CDR3 with reference TRBV7-2 and TRBJ1-2 gives the whole variable domain GAGVSQSPSNKVTEKGKDVELRCDPISGHTALYWYRQSLGQGLEFLIYFQGNSAPDKSGLPSDRFSAERTGGSVSTLTIQRTQQEDSAVYLCASSQSRAPAYGYTFGSGTRLTVV.

In its sample, this clonotype was seen many times. CDR3 DNA: TGTGCCAGCAGCGTATCCGGGACAGATGTTTTTAGGGGCTACACCTTC. It yields the protein CASSVSGTDVFRGYTF. V is TRBV7-2 and J is TRBJ1-2; 7 bases are a match to TRBD1. CDR1 and CDR2 from the germline V gene are SGHTA and FQGNSA. V was pared by 5 bases and J by 8 bases, with 17 bases of the junction left unmatched. The CDR3 totals 16 residues.

By sample fraction, this clonotype is medium-sized. The chain carries TRBV5-1 and TRBJ2-2; D possibly corresponds to TRBD2 (6 bases). The germline V and J ends were trimmed by 2 bases and 8 bases, with 16 bases remaining between them. There are 15 residues in the CDR3. Germline assignment: CDR1 SGHRS and CDR2 YFSETQ. CDR3 protein: CASSLTAGMEGELFF. DNA for the CDR3: TGCGCCAGCAGCTTAACGGCGGGGATGGAAGGGGAGCTGTTTTTT.

Within the sample, this clonotype is medium-sized. The rearrangement joins TRBV24-1 to TRBJ2-2, with 9 bases that match TRBD1. The CDR3 has 16 residues. J lost 6 bases, V lost 3 bases, and 7 bases had no gene match. The germline CDR1 and CDR2 sequences are KGHDR and SFDVKD. The CDR3 is CATSDHTGGLAGELFF. CDR3 nucleotides: TGTGCCACCAGTGATCACACAGGGGGCTTAGCCGGGGAGCTGTTTTTT.

The chain joins TRBV2 to TRBJ2-7; weak D call: TRBD1 (5 bases). Trimming took 2 bases from V and 0 from J, leaving 11 bases between them. In germline, CDR1 is SNHLY, CDR2 FYNNEI. CDR3 length: 15 residues. CDR3 in DNA: TGTGCCAGCAGTGAATCGGCAGGGCCCTCCTACGAGCAGTACTTC. It is translated as CASSESAGPSYEQYF.

This clonotype is labeled medium-sized. The rearrangement links TRBV5-1 to TRBJ1-2; a possible D gene is TRBD1 (6 bases). Germline loops: CDR1 SGHRS, CDR2 YFSETQ. V was pared by 0 bases and J by 2 bases, with 8 bases between. This CDR3 region has 14 residues. The DNA of the CDR3 is TGCGCCAGCAGCTTGGATACAGGGAACTATGGCTACACCTTC. Residues: CASSLDTGNYGYTF.

In its sample, this clonotype ranks as medium-sized. The gene calls are TRBV18 and TRBJ1-2; tentative D call: TRBD1 (5 bases). The germline V gene has CDR1 KGHSH and CDR2 LQKENI. The CDR3 length is 14 residues. V lost 3 bases and J 2 bases, leaving 10 bases between the germline ends. The CDR3 loop is CASSPRRDNYGYTF. CDR3 nucleotide sequence: TGTGCCAGCTCACCCCGGAGGGACAACTATGGCTACACCTTC. Full variable domain (remainder filled in from reference TRBV18 and TRBJ1-2): NAGVMQNPRHLVRRRGQEARLRCSPMKGHSHVYWYRQLPEEGLKFMVYLQKENIIDESGMPKERFSAEFPKEGPSILRIQQVVRGDSAAYFCASSPRRDNYGYTFGSGTRLTVV.

This clonotype was counted at least ten times. V and J are TRBV29-1 and TRBJ2-1; no clear D. Trimming cost V 2 bases and J 11 bases, with 13 bases left between them. The CDR3 sequence is 12 residues long. Germline CDR1 reads SQVTM; CDR2 reads ANQGSEA. The CDR3, as DNA: TGCAGCGTTGAAACGGGCGGCGGCCAGCAGTTCTTC. Protein product: CSVETGGGQQFF.

By sample fraction, this clonotype is medium-sized. The chain combines TRBV27 with TRBJ2-3; the D is unclear. The CDR3 loop spans 12 amino acids. V was pared by 3 bases and J by 5 bases, with 6 bases between. Germline values: CDR1 MNHEY, CDR2 SMNVEV (reference sequence). The CDR3 region is CASSFHQDTQYF. The CDR3 DNA reads as TGTGCCAGCAGTTTTCATCAAGATACGCAGTATTTT.